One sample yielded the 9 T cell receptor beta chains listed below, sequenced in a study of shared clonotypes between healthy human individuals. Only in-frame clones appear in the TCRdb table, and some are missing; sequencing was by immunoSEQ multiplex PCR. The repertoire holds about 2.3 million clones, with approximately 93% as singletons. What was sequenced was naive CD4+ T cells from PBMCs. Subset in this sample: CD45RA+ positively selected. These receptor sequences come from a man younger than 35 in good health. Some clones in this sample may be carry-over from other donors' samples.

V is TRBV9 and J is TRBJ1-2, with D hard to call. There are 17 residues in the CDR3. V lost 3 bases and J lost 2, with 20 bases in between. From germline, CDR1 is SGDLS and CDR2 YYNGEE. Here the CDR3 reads CASSEALLIGENYGYTF. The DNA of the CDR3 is TGTGCCAGCAGCGAGGCCCTGTTGATTGGGGAGAACTATGGCTACACCTTC.

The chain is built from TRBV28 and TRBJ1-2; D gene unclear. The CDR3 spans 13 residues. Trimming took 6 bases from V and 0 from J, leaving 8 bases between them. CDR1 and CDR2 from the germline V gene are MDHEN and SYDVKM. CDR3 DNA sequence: TGTGCCAGCAGGCTCTCCCCTAACTATGGCTACACCTTC. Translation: CASRLSPNYGYTF.

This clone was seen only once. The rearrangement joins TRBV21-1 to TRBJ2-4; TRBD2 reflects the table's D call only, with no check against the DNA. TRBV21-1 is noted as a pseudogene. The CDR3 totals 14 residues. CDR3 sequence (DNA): TGTGCCAGCAGCACGATCGCGGCCAAAAACATTCAGTACTTC. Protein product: CASSTIAAKNIQYF.

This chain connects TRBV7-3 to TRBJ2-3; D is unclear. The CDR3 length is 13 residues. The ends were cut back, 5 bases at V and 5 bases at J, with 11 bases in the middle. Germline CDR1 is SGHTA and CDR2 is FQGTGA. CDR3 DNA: TGTGCCAGCAGCGTAAACGCGGTAGATACGCAGTATTTT. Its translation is CASSVNAVDTQYF. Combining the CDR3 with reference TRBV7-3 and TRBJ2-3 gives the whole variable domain GAGVSQTPSNKVTEKGKYVELRCDPISGHTALYWYRQSLGQGPEFLIYFQGTGAADDSGLPNDRFFAVRPEGSVSTLKIQRTERGDSAVYLCASSVNAVDTQYFGPGTRLTVL.

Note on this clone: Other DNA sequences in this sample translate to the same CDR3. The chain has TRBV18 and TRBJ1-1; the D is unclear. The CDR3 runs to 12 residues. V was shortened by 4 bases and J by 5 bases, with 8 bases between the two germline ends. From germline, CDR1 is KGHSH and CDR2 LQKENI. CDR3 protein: CASSRQTTEAFF. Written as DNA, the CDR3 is TGTGCCAGCTCACGTCAGACAACTGAAGCTTTCTTT.

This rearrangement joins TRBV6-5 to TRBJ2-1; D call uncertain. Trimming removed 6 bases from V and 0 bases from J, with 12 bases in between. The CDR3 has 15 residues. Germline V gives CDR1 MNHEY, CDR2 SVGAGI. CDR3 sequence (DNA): TGTGCCAGCAGACCTGACCGAAGCTCCTACAATGAGCAGTTCTTC. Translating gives CASRPDRSSYNEQFF.

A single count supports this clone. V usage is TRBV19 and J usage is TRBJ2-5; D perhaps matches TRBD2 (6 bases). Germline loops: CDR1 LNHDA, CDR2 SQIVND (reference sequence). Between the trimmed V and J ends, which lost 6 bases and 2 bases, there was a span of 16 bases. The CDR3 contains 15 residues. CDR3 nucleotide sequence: TGTGCCAGTAGCCGCTTTAGCGGAGCACAAGAGACCCAGTACTTC. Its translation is CASSRFSGAQETQYF.

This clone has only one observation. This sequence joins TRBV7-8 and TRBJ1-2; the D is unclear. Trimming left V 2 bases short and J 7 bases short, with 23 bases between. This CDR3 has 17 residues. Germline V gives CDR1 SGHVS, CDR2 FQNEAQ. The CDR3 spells CASSLLTNAWASSGYTF. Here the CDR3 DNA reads TGTGCCAGCAGCTTATTAACCAACGCCTGGGCCTCCTCTGGCTACACCTTC.

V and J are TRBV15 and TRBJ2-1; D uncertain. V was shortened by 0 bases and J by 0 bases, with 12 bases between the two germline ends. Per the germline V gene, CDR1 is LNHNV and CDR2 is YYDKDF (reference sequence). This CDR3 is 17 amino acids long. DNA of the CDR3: TGTGCCACCAGCAGAGATCTCAGACTCAGCTCCTACAATGAGCAGTTCTTC. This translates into CATSRDLRLSSYNEQFF.